This TCR beta chain is drawn from a study of blood T cell repertoires in COVID-19. Across the whole study: Sources were T cells, B-cell-depleted T cells, or PBMCs; the material itself was cDNA or gDNA.

Assay used: immunoSEQ multiplex PCR; TCRdb lists only in-frame clones, some missing. The sample includes about 210,000 clones, approximately 90% of them seen just once. V was shortened by 7 bases and J by 8 bases, with 11 bases between the two germline ends. The CDR3 covers 12 residues. The germline V gene encodes CDR1 LNHDA and CDR2 SQIVND (reference sequence). The sequenced sample was peripheral blood. The source is a man aged 35 to 55 with acute or convalescent COVID-19. The J gene is TRBJ1-4, the V gene TRBV19; D not certain. The CDR3: CASTPSGEKLFF. The CDR3 DNA reads TGTGCCAGTACCCCTTCGGGGGAAAAACTGTTTTTT. The full variable domain, in which reference TRBV19 and TRBJ1-4 provide the parts outside the CDR3, is DGGITQSPKYLFRKEGQNVTLSCEQNLNHDAMYWYRQDPGQGLRLIYYSQIVNDFQKGDIAEGYSVSREKKESFPLTVTSAQKNPTAFYLCASTPSGEKLFFGSGTQLSVL.